The 5 T cell receptor beta chains listed next were all sequenced from one sample in a study of regulatory T cells in long-lasting Graves disease. This sample's time point: newly diagnosed GD, antithyroid drugs for less than 3 months. RNA isolated from PBMCs was used to make the TCR library. Library construction for TCR beta used iRepertoire HTBI primers and Arm-PCR of CDR3 regions. TCRdb passed the multiplex PCR reads through MiXCR, listing each CDR3 protein once. Altogether about 520,000 distinct CDR3 sequences are present, more than 10% being singletons, with the ten largest covering over 7%. These sequences were also reported in another study, on T cells in Graves' hyperthyroidism and ophthalmopathy.

Source: peripheral blood mononuclear cells (PBMCs), taken at new diagnosis, from a patient treated with antithyroid drugs. Receptors were obtained from a woman aged 25-40 years with Graves disease.

This chain joins TRBV5-1 and TRBJ1-1, with D possibly TRBD1 on 6 matching bases. CDR3 length: 15 amino acids. Germline values: CDR1 SGHRS, CDR2 YFSETQ. V dropped 0 bases and J dropped 5 bases, with 14 bases sitting between them. The CDR3: CASSLEGGEVTEAFF. CDR3 nucleotide sequence: TGCGCCAGCAGCTTGGAGGGGGGCGAAGTTACTGAAGCTTTCTTT.

This chain connects TRBV6-2 or TRBV6-3 to TRBJ1-1; D ambiguous. Germline-derived CDR1 and CDR2 are MNHEY and SVGEGT. The CDR3 sequence is 15 residues long. Trimming removed 6 bases at V and 0 bases at J, with 14 bases between. The CDR3, as DNA: TGTGCCAGCAGGACGAAACGGGCGGTGAACACTGAAGCTTTCTTT. Translating gives CASRTKRAVNTEAFF.

Concerning this clonotype itself: A much larger clonotype is one base distant, so this may be a read error. V usage is TRBV10-3 and J usage is TRBJ2-5, with 10 nucleotides matching TRBD2. Near its end, the DNA agrees better with TRBJ2-1, so the J call may be wrong. The CDR3 contains 15 residues. Germline V gene lookup returns CDR1 ENHRY and CDR2 SYGVKD. In nucleotides, the CDR3 is TGTGCCATCAGACCCGGGGTAGCGGGAGGCCATGAGCAGTTCTTC. Residues: CAIRPGVAGGHEQFF.

This clonotype appeared many times. V gene TRBV28 combines with J gene TRBJ1-6, with a possible D match to TRBD1 (5 bases). Germline V gene sequence: CDR1 MDHEN, CDR2 SYDVKM. CDR3 length: 18 residues. The V end lost 4 bases, the J end lost 0 bases, and 16 bases lay between the germline ends. The DNA for the CDR3 is TGTGCCAGCAGTTCTTCAAGGAAGGGGAGCTCCTATAATTCACCCCTCCACTTT. As protein: CASSSSRKGSSYNSPLHF.

The gene calls are TRBV6-1 and TRBJ1-1, with 10 bases matching TRBD1. CDR3 length equals 13 residues. The junction had 10 bases not matched to a gene; V was cut back by 8 bases and J by 10 bases. The germline CDR1 and CDR2 sequences are MNHNS and SASEGT. The DNA for the CDR3 is TGTGCCAGCGTGGACAGGGGGGGGGTGGGAGCTTTCTTT. This codes for CASVDRGGVGAFF.